This TCR beta chain was documented in a study of blood T cell repertoires in COVID-19 (dated by TCRdb to the early 2020s). Context from the whole study: Samples from collaborators originated in the United States, Italy and Spain and spanned both the acute and convalescent phases of COVID-19. Samples came from the ongoing ImmuneRACE study (first 160 participants) plus 1,254 subjects from 6 global collaborators. Deeply sampled blood TCRbeta repertoires from subjects exposed to, actively infected with, or recovered from COVID-19 were included in the dataset. The repertoires were made available in a free public database intended to serve as a resource for research on the immune response to SARS-CoV-2. Where available, HLA class I and class II types were obtained from metadata supplied by the sample provider rather than from assay-based typing. A de-identified subject ID, COVID-19 status, age in years and sex were almost always included in the sample metadata. The prospective study material was composed of cDNA or gDNA derived from T cells, B-cell-depleted T cells, or PBMCs.

The immunoSEQ Assay, a bias-controlled multiplex PCR, was used to amplify TCRbeta CDR3 regions from genomic DNA. Concerning the study's data processing: The number of nucleated cells in each sample was estimated from the amplification of reference gene primers within the assay. To quantify the absolute abundance of each unique TCRbeta CDR3 rearrangement, sequence reads were collapsed and filtered. For each sample, productive Simpson clonality was calculated by taking the square root of Simpson's diversity index across productive rearrangements. TCRdb took over this immuneACCESS table, retaining in-frame rearrangements with V and J assigned. Such tables are incomplete; in checked studies, under half of the missing clones stem from an unresolved V gene, and the remainder is unexplained. That table furnishes V, J and clone size, whereas the DNA furnished D and trimming. This sample is represented by a few hundred thousand clones; roughly 90% of them were singletons. 4% of the sample goes to the ten largest clones.

Points the paper makes about the study in general: Clinical and demographic metadata were provided uncurated, with the amount varying by source and participant.

Collaborating institutions collected whole blood in K2EDTA tubes following their own protocols. Collaborator samples were shipped for TCRbeta analysis as frozen whole blood, isolated PBMCs, or DNA extracted from either sample type. As regards this clone: Its specific antigen is unknown. No quality values exist for individual bases; no much larger clone is one base distant.

V loses 4 bases at its end and J loses 4 bases; junction bases beyond the gene matches: 3. From cysteine to phenylalanine, the CDR3 is 14 amino acids long. The kept DNA is CDR3 alone, 42 bases in frame from the first base. The germline V gene yields SGHRS for CDR1 and YFSETQ for CDR2. The chain couples TRBV5-1 to TRBJ1-2; TRBD1 agrees with 11 junctional bases. This receptor was taken from a woman aged 45 to 65 with active or convalescent COVID-19. Sequenced: peripheral blood. The CDR3 corresponds to CASSEGQGVYGYTF. The nucleotides read TGCGCCAGCAGCGAGGGACAGGGGGTCTATGGCTACACCTTC.